This TCR beta chain was identified during a study of identical twins. TCRdb fed the 5' RACE reads into MiXCR, producing one record per CDR3 protein. The table shows more than 200,000 distinct CDR3 sequences, with about an eighth occurring only once. Points from the study as a whole: In cord blood, abundant beta clonotypes had fewer insertions; memory showed no trend. Surplus twin overlap in beta out-of-frame sequences was less pronounced. Partial confounding of zero-insertion analyses by invariant MAIT and iNKT cells was possible.

There are 15 residues in the CDR3. Germline V gene lookup returns CDR1 SNHLY and CDR2 FYNNEI. The V gene lost 4 bases and the J gene lost 1 base, with 12 bases spanning the gap. Note on this clonotype: Antigen specificity is unknown.

The sequence was collected from a woman younger than 35 in good health. The chain employs TRBV2 and TRBJ2-3; D is possibly TRBD1 or TRBD2 (5 bases each). Sequencing input: memory (CD45RO+) T cells sorted from blood. In DNA form, the CDR3 reads TGTGCCAGCAGTGGTTGGGGGTCTCGCACAGATACGCAGTATTTT. Encoded protein: CASSGWGSRTDTQYF.